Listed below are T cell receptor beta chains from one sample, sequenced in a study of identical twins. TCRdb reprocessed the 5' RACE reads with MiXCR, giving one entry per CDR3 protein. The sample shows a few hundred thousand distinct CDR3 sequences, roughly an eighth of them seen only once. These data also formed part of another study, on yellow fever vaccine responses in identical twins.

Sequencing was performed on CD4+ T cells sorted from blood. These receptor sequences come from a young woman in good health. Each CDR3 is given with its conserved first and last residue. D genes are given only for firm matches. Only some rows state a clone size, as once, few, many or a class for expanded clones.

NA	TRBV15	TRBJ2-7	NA	CATSREGRGYEQYF	TGTGCCACCAGCAGAGAGGGGAGGGGGTACGAGCAGTACTTC
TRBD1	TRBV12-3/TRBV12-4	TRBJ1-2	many	CASRDTGTGNAGYTF	TGTGCCAGCAGGGATACCGGGACAGGAAATGCTGGCTACACCTTC
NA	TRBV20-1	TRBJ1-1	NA	CSARRQWAAEAFF	TGCAGTGCTAGAAGACAGTGGGCCGCTGAAGCTTTCTTT
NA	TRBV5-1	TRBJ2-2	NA	CASSFSGANTGSRNTGELFF	TGCGCCAGCAGCTTTTCCGGCGCCAATACCGGGAGCCGGAACACCGGGGAGCTGTTTTTT
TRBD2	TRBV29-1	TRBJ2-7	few	CSVVSGRKGYEQYF	TGCAGCGTTGTTAGCGGGAGGAAGGGCTACGAGCAGTACTTC
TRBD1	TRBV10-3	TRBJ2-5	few	CAIKGQASQETQYF	TGTGCCATCAAAGGACAGGCCTCCCAAGAGACCCAGTACTTC
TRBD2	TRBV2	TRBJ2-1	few	CASSALGGSYNEQFF	TGTGCCAGCAGTGCGCTAGGCGGGAGCTACAATGAGCAGTTCTTC
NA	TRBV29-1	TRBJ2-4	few	CSALGRDPAKNIQYF	TGCAGCGCCCTGGGAAGGGACCCGGCCAAAAACATTCAGTACTTC
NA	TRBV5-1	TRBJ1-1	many	CASSRGPGNTEAFF	TGCGCCAGCAGCAGGGGACCTGGGAACACTGAAGCTTTCTTT
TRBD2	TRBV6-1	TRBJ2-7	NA	CASSGLAGAGAYEQYF	TGTGCCAGCAGTGGACTAGCGGGAGCCGGGGCCTACGAGCAGTACTTC
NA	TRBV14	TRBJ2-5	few	CASRGQLQETQYF	TGTGCCAGCAGAGGGCAGCTACAAGAGACCCAGTACTTC